These 7 T cell receptor beta chains originate from one sample sequenced in a study of cytotoxic CD8 clonotypes in ibrutinib-treated CLL. This table comes from immunoSEQ multiplex PCR, and its TCRdb copy is limited to in-frame clones, with some not included. The table includes some 300,000 clones, roughly 85% detected once. The sample consisted of PBMCs, taken before ibrutinib treatment. These receptors all come from a human donor with chronic lymphocytic leukemia.

The rearrangement uses TRBV27 and TRBJ2-3, with D possibly matching TRBD2 (7 bases). CDR3 length equals 18 residues. Between the trimmed V and J ends, which lost 3 bases and 2 bases, there was a span of 21 bases. CDR1 is MNHEY and CDR2 is SMNVEV in the germline V gene (reference sequence). CDR3 DNA sequence: TGTGCCAGCAGTTTTGGGTCAGCGGGACACCCAAACACAGATACGCAGTATTTT. It specifies CASSFGSAGHPNTDTQYF.

The V gene is TRBV30, the J gene TRBJ2-5, with TRBD2 matching 10 bases. Unmatched junction bases numbered 6, after V lost 2 bases and J lost 0 bases. Germline V gene sequence: CDR1 GTSNPN, CDR2 SVGIG (reference sequence). This CDR3 comprises 16 residues. The CDR3 region is CAWSLAGGQYQETQYF. Written as DNA, the CDR3 is TGTGCCTGGAGTTTAGCGGGAGGACAATACCAAGAGACCCAGTACTTC.

This rearrangement joins TRBV27 to TRBJ2-7; tentative D call: TRBD1 (6 bases). There are 12 residues in the CDR3. V was shortened by 5 bases and J by 7 bases, with 12 bases between the two germline ends. CDR1 is MNHEY, CDR2 SMNVEV, per germline (reference sequence). The chain's CDR3 is CASSLGGEEQYF. CDR3 in DNA: TGTGCCAGCAGTCTAGGGGGTGAAGAGCAGTACTTC.

V and J are TRBV5-4 and TRBJ2-1; the match to TRBD2 covers 13 bases. CDR1 and CDR2 (germline): SGHNT, YYREEE (reference sequence). There are 16 residues in the CDR3. J gave up 4 bases and V 4 bases, and 5 bases lay outside the gene matches. Here the CDR3 reads CASSRGLAGQYNEQFF. The CDR3, as DNA: TGTGCCAGCAGCAGGGGACTAGCGGGACAATACAATGAGCAGTTCTTC.

This chain connects TRBV9 to TRBJ2-5; D may be TRBD1 (6 bases). Germline V CDR1 and CDR2: SGDLS, YYNGEE. The CDR3 is 14 amino acids. Deletions cut 4 bases from V and 1 base from J, with 11 bases between. Written as DNA, the CDR3 is TGTGCCAGCAGCCCTGGACAGCCCCAAGAGACCCAGTACTTC. Translating it yields CASSPGQPQETQYF.

This clone was seen a handful of times. The genes are TRBV28 and TRBJ2-1, with D perhaps TRBD1 (5 bases). The germline gives CDR1 MDHEN, CDR2 SYDVKM. There are 13 residues in the CDR3. The ends were cut back, 8 bases at V and 4 bases at J, with 12 bases in the middle. The CDR3 region is CASQGFIYNEQFF. Here the CDR3 DNA reads TGTGCCAGCCAGGGATTCATTTACAATGAGCAGTTCTTC. Combining the CDR3 with reference TRBV28 and TRBJ2-1 gives the whole variable domain DVKVTQSSRYLVKRTGEKVFLECVQDMDHENMFWYRQDPGLGLRLIYFSYDVKMKEKGDIPEGYSVSREKKERFSLILESASTNQTSMYLCASQGFIYNEQFFGPGTRLTVL.

The chain is built from TRBV2 and TRBJ1-1; possibly TRBD1 for D (5 bases). The V end was cut by 6 bases, the J end by 5 bases, with 22 bases between. Germline loops: CDR1 SNHLY, CDR2 FYNNEI. The CDR3 is 16 residues long. The CDR3 region has the DNA TGTGCCAGCAGCCGAAATTCGGGGACCTCGACAACTGAAGCTTTCTTT. This gives the protein CASSRNSGTSTTEAFF.